The 28 T cell receptor beta chains below were found in one sample sequenced in a study of Graves' ophthalmopathy and Graves' hyperthyroidism listed by TCRdb under 2018. The sequencing machine was an Illumina HiSeq 2000. TCR beta CDR3 regions were amplified from RNA transcripts for repertoire sequencing. HTBI primers and the Qiagen OneStep RT-PCR kit were used in a first-round RT-PCR, which was followed by a second-round multiplex PCR, size selection and purification. The public reads were reanalyzed by TCRdb: fastp trimming at Q25, MiXCR alignment, in-frame beta chains only. Under each unique CDR3 protein, matching rows form one entry showing the most common genes and DNA. Across this sample there are tens of thousands of distinct CDR3 sequences, with around 50% seen only once. Clones ranked in the top ten supply roughly 5% of the sample. The sample was peripheral blood. These receptors all stem from an adult woman with Graves' ophthalmopathy.

The rearrangement uses TRBV4-3 and TRBJ2-1; 11 positions match TRBD2. This CDR3 is built from 16 residues. The junction had 14 bases not matched to a gene; V was cut back by 1 base and J by 15 bases. Per germline, CDR1 LGHNA and CDR2 YSLEER. The CDR3 is CASSQGLAGSYNGLFF. CDR3 nucleotide sequence: TGCGCCAGCAGCCAAGGACTAGCGGGATCCTACAATGGGCTGTTCTTC.

In this sample, this clonotype turned up many times. This rearrangement joins TRBV27 to TRBJ2-7; 7 nucleotides match TRBD2. This CDR3 region has 14 residues. With 2 bases clipped from V and 7 bases from J, the junction kept 8 bases outside the gene matches. CDR1 and CDR2 (germline): MNHEY, SMNVEV (reference sequence). The CDR3: CASSLGTEGGEQYF. CDR3 coding DNA: TGTGCCAGCAGTTTAGGGACCGAGGGAGGGGAGCAGTACTTC.

This clonotype was seen ten or more times. The chain uses TRBV20-1 and TRBJ2-1; possibly TRBD2 for D (5 bases). The V end was cut by 3 bases, the J end by 6 bases, with 18 bases between. The CDR3 runs to 15 residues. Germline-derived CDR1 and CDR2 are DFQATT and SNEGSKA (reference sequence). CDR3 sequence reads: CSASDSERSPNEQFF. In DNA, the CDR3 is TGCAGTGCTAGTGATAGCGAGAGATCTCCCAATGAGCAGTTCTTC.

The chain employs TRBV10-3 and TRBJ2-7; D might be TRBD2 (6 bases). The CDR3 runs 15 residues. Germline V gives CDR1 ENHRY, CDR2 SYGVKD. The V gene lost 6 bases and the J gene lost 3 bases, with 18 bases spanning the gap. CDR3 sequence: CAISDEEGAIYEQYF. CDR3 sequence (DNA): TGTGCCATCAGCGACGAGGAGGGAGCGATCTACGAGCAGTACTTC.

The chain carries TRBV25-1 and TRBJ2-3; 7 positions agree with TRBD2. The J segment lost 2 bases and the V segment lost 2 bases, leaving 4 bases of the junction unmatched. This CDR3 contains 15 residues. Germline V gene data show CDR1 as MGHDK and CDR2 as SYGVNS. The DNA of the CDR3 is TGTGCCAGCAGTGAAGGGGAGGGGATCACAGATACGCAGTATTTT. Translating it yields CASSEGEGITDTQYF.

This clonotype was found once. The chain has TRBV29-1 and TRBJ2-1, with 8 nucleotides matching TRBD2. The CDR3 is 13 amino acids. Germline V gives CDR1 SQVTM, CDR2 ANQGSEA. The V segment lost 5 bases and the J segment 5 bases; nucleotides outside the gene matches: 5. The CDR3 sequence is CSVSGRSDNEQFF. The CDR3, as DNA: TGCAGCGTTAGCGGGAGATCGGACAATGAGCAGTTCTTC.

This rearrangement joins TRBV14 to TRBJ1-5; D uncertain. This CDR3 region has 13 residues. Per germline, CDR1 SGHDN and CDR2 FVKESK. Trimming shortened V by 3 bases and J by 4 bases, and 7 bases separated the two germline ends. The chain's CDR3 is CASSQEGNQPQHF. As DNA, the CDR3 is TGTGCCAGCAGCCAGGAGGGTAATCAGCCCCAGCATTTT.

Regarding this clonotype: Relative to the germline gene, one junction end is altered; a read error may explain this. The gene calls are TRBV7-9 and TRBJ2-3, with a possible D match to TRBD1 (5 bases). Germline values: CDR1 SEHNR, CDR2 FQNEAQ (reference sequence). CDR3 size: 13 residues. The DNA of the CDR3 is TGTGCCAGCGGCTTTACAGGCACAGATACGCAGTACTTT. This translates into CASGFTGTDTQYF.

This clonotype was found once. The chain has TRBV9 and TRBJ2-7, with 10 bases identical to TRBD1. This CDR3 region has 15 residues. Germline values: CDR1 SGDLS, CDR2 YYNGEE. V dropped 0 bases and J dropped 3; count of bases not matched to a gene: 3. CDR3 coding DNA: TGTGCCAGCAGCGTAGCGACAGGGGGCGTCTACGAGCAGTACTTC. This translates into CASSVATGGVYEQYF.

This clonotype was observed at least ten times. The genes are TRBV27 and TRBJ2-7; maybe TRBD1 (6 bases). The V and J ends lost 6 bases and 0 bases respectively, with 12 bases between them. The CDR3 is made up of 14 amino acids. Germline V CDR1 and CDR2: MNHEY, SMNVEV (reference sequence). In DNA, the CDR3 is TGTGCCAGCAGACCGACAGGCCTCTCCTACGAGCAGTACTTC. Its protein product is CASRPTGLSYEQYF.

In DNA, the CDR3 is TGCAGCGTTACAGCGGGGGACTACAATGAGCAGTTCTTC. It codes for CSVTAGDYNEQFF. This chain links TRBV29-1 with TRBJ2-1, with 8 bases that match TRBD2. Germline V CDR1 and CDR2: SQVTM, ANQGSEA. Losses at the gene ends were 5 bases for V and 3 bases for J; bases not matched to a gene: 3. The CDR3 is 13 amino acids.

Comment on this clonotype: A read error is likely, as this CDR3 ends without the conserved phenylalanine or tryptophan. The chain uses TRBV3-1 and TRBJ2-3, with D possibly matching TRBD2 (6 bases). Germline CDR1 and CDR2: LGHDT and YNNKEL (reference sequence). V dropped 2 bases and J dropped 5 bases, with 20 bases sitting between them. This CDR3 region has 17 residues. This CDR3 reads CASSQRVGGSGKDTQYS. The DNA of the CDR3 is TGTGCCAGCAGCCAACGCGTGGGGGGTAGCGGTAAAGATACGCAGTATTCT.

This clonotype was seen only once. The gene calls are TRBV11-2 and TRBJ2-5; D remains unclear. V was clipped by 1 base and J by 2 bases, with 8 bases between them. Germline V gives CDR1 SGHAT, CDR2 FQNNGV. The CDR3 sequence is 14 residues long. The CDR3 here is CASSLVDQQETQYF. CDR3 nucleotide sequence: TGTGCCAGCAGCTTAGTTGACCAGCAAGAGACCCAGTACTTC.

This clonotype was observed a single time. Its ends do not fully match the called genes, so a read error is possible. This sequence joins TRBV18 and TRBJ2-7; TRBD2 agrees at 8 bases. Per germline, CDR1 KGHSH and CDR2 LQKENI. The CDR3 length is 14 residues. CDR3 region: CASSPAAGGGEQCF. CDR3 DNA: TGTGCCAGCTCACCAGCGGCGGGAGGTGGGGAGCAGTGCTTC.

On this clonotype: Mismatch with germline at one junction end may stem from a read error. The V and J genes are TRBV20-1 and TRBJ2-2, with D perhaps matching TRBD2 (5 bases). CDR3 length equals 19 residues. The germline CDR1 and CDR2 sequences are DFQATT and SNEGSKA (reference sequence). The CDR3 here is CSARDFSTPDSKNPGELFF. The CDR3 DNA sequence: TGCAGTGCTAGAGATTTTTCTACCCCCGACTCTAAGAACCCCGGGGAGCTGTTTTTC.

This clonotype was seen ten or more times. V usage is TRBV9 and J usage is TRBJ2-7; D is ambiguous. Germline V CDR1 and CDR2: SGDLS, YYNGEE. This CDR3 contains 11 residues. Trimming stripped 7 bases from V and 5 bases from J, with 10 bases between. This CDR3 is CASGLGDEQYF. In DNA, the CDR3 is TGTGCCAGCGGGCTGGGCGACGAGCAGTACTTC.

This clonotype was counted at least ten times. The rearrangement links TRBV29-1 to TRBJ1-3; D gene unclear. Germline V gene data show CDR1 as SQVTM and CDR2 as ANQGSEA. The CDR3 length is 12 residues. V was trimmed by 3 bases and J by 0 bases, leaving 3 bases between them. This CDR3 reads CSVESSGNTIYF. Here the CDR3 DNA reads TGCAGCGTTGAGAGCTCTGGAAACACCATATATTTT.

Regarding this clonotype: Since the CDR3 does not end with the conserved phenylalanine or tryptophan, this likely comes from a read error. V is TRBV19 and J is TRBJ2-3; possibly TRBD1 for D (6 bases). The CDR3 length is 15 residues. Germline assignment: CDR1 LNHDA and CDR2 SQIVND (reference sequence). The CDR3 loop reads CASSIGGLLTDMQYL. The CDR3 DNA follows: TGTGCCAGTAGTATAGGGGGGCTCCTCACAGATATGCAGTATTTG.

The chain employs TRBV5-6 and TRBJ1-5; 7 positions agree with TRBD1. Germline lookup yields CDR1 SGHDT and CDR2 YYEEEE. V shed 1 base, J shed 11 bases, and the junction held 3 bases outside the gene matches. The CDR3 has 12 amino acids. CDR3 region: CASSLQGETQHF. CDR3 coding DNA: TGTGCCAGCAGCTTGCAGGGGGAGACCCAGCATTTT.

The chain is built from TRBV9 and TRBJ2-1, with 13 positions matching TRBD2. Germline CDR1 and CDR2: SGDLS and YYNGEE. The V gene end was trimmed by 0 bases and the J gene end by 7 bases; junction bases not matched to a gene: 7. CDR3 size: 17 residues. Here the CDR3 DNA reads TGTGCCAGCAGCGTAGAGATTGGACTAGCGGGAGAAAATGAGCAGTTCTTC. Translating it yields CASSVEIGLAGENEQFF. Drawing the rest from reference TRBV9 and TRBJ2-1, the complete variable domain is DSGVTQTPKHLITATGQRVTLRCSPRSGDLSVYWYQQSLDQGLQFLIQYYNGEERAKGNILERFSAQQFPDLHSELNLSSLELGDSALYFCASSVEIGLAGENEQFFGPGTRLTVL.

The genes are TRBV15 and TRBJ1-1; no firm D call. This CDR3 comprises 15 residues. Trimming stripped 0 bases from V and 0 bases from J, with 8 bases between. The germline V gene encodes CDR1 LNHNV and CDR2 YYDKDF (reference sequence). The CDR3 nucleotides are TGTGCCACCAGCAGAGAGTGGGGAATGAACACTGAAGCTTTCTTT. It is translated as CATSREWGMNTEAFF.

This clonotype was observed many times. It may be a read error: a sequence one base away is much more abundant. The chain joins TRBV12-5 to TRBJ2-2, with unresolved D. Germline values: CDR1 LGHNT, CDR2 FRNRAP. V was pared by 6 bases and J by 8 bases, with 13 bases between. This CDR3 region has 13 residues. The CDR3 nucleotides are TGTGCTAGTGGGCAGAACGACGTAGGGGAGCTGTTTTTT. Protein: CASGQNDVGELFF.

This clonotype has at least ten counts. This chain joins TRBV19 and TRBJ1-4; D is ambiguous. This CDR3 has 13 amino acids. Per the germline V gene, CDR1 is LNHDA and CDR2 is SQIVND (reference sequence). The V end lost 3 bases, the J end lost 8 bases, and 10 bases lay between the germline ends. CDR3 sequence reads: CASSIGLKEKLFF. The CDR3 nucleotides are TGTGCCAGTAGTATCGGGTTGAAAGAAAAACTGTTTTTT.

As for this clonotype: Just one base apart from a much larger clone, this may be a read error. The V call is TRBV27, the J call TRBJ2-1; the match to TRBD1 covers 7 bases. The CDR3 is 15 amino acids. Per germline, CDR1 MNHEY and CDR2 SMNVEV (reference sequence). CDR3 bases: TGTGCCAACAGTTTTCTAGGGGGCGAAATCAATGAGCAGTTCTTC. Protein sequence: CANSFLGGEINEQFF.

There are many counts of this clonotype. CDR3 protein: CASSTPPGQGNTGELFF. The CDR3 nucleotides read TGTGCCAGCAGCACCCCCCCGGGACAGGGGAACACCGGGGAGCTGTTTTTT. The chain recombines TRBV13 with TRBJ2-2; 9 nucleotides agree with TRBD1. The V gene's germline CDR1 is PRHDT and CDR2 FYEKMQ (reference sequence). Trimming at V came to 5 bases and at J to 1 base, leaving 8 bases not matched to a gene. The CDR3 contains 17 residues. The full variable domain, completed using reference TRBV13 and TRBJ2-2, is AAGVIQSPRHLIKEKRETATLKCYPIPRHDTVYWYQQGPGQDPQFLISFYEKMQSDKGSIPDRFSAQQFSDYHSELNMSSLELGDSALYFCASSTPPGQGNTGELFFGEGSRLTVL.

Many counts were recorded for this clonotype. Possible read error: a much larger clone is one base away. V is TRBV5-4 and J is TRBJ1-1; TRBD1 aligns across 7 bases. V dropped 0 bases and J dropped 6; count of bases not matched to a gene: 5. Per the germline V gene, CDR1 is SGHNT and CDR2 is YYREEE (reference sequence). The CDR3 has 14 amino acids. This chain's CDR3 is CASSLGQGVAEAFF. The CDR3 bases are TGTGCCAGCAGCTTGGGACAGGGCGTCGCTGAAGCTTTCTTT.

This clonotype has a count of ten or more. DNA of the CDR3: TGTGCCAGCAGCCCATCCGCTTTCTTT. This encodes CASSPSAFF. The rearrangement uses TRBV3-1 and TRBJ1-1, with no clear D. Germline assignment: CDR1 LGHDT and CDR2 YNNKEL (reference sequence). The CDR3 has 9 residues. V gave up 4 bases and J gave up 11 bases, with 5 bases separating them.

This clonotype was counted a single time. The chain employs TRBV5-6 and TRBJ1-4; 7 nucleotides match TRBD1. Germline V CDR1 and CDR2: SGHDT, YYEEEE. This CDR3 spans 15 amino acids. J lost 4 bases, V lost 4 bases, and 7 bases had no gene match. This chain's CDR3 is CASSNRGIGNEKLFF. The DNA for the CDR3 is TGTGCCAGCAGCAACAGGGGAATTGGTAATGAAAAACTGTTTTTT.